The rows below give T cell receptor beta chains drawn from one sample of a study of T-cell reconstitution after alpha-beta-depleted transplantation in children. Via MiXCR, TCRdb re-called the PCR reads, giving one row per CDR3 protein. The table lists hundreds of thousands of distinct CDR3 sequences, 13% of them singletons. The sample here was PBMCs, mostly from graft donor cells, taken 360 days after TCRalphabeta/CD19-depleted stem cell transplant. The source of these receptors is a male patient between 10 and 17 years old who had a stem cell transplant for acute myeloid leukemia, so the T cells may come from the graft donor. The CDR3 runs from the conserved cysteine through the conserved F or W. The order of the fields is D gene, V gene, J gene, clone size, CDR3 protein, CDR3 DNA. The D gene is left open where the match is weak. Part of the rows lack a size; the others show once, few, many or a class for expanded clones.

d_call: TRBD1; v_call: TRBV6-2/TRBV6-3; j_call: TRBJ2-7; clone_size: NA; cdr3_aa: CASNTGTAPYEQYF; cdr3_nt: TGTGCCAGCAACACCGGGACAGCGCCCTACGAGCAGTACTTC
d_call: TRBD1; v_call: TRBV10-3; j_call: TRBJ2-5; clone_size: many; cdr3_aa: CAISSGTGATQYF; cdr3_nt: TGTGCCATCAGCTCCGGGACAGGGGCGACCCAGTACTTC
d_call: TRBD2; v_call: TRBV7-2; j_call: TRBJ2-1; clone_size: many; cdr3_aa: CASSLVGTRNNEQFF; cdr3_nt: TGTGCCAGCAGCTTAGTGGGGACTAGAAACAATGAGCAGTTCTTC
d_call: NA; v_call: TRBV4-1; j_call: TRBJ2-7; clone_size: many; cdr3_aa: CASSQDSGTYEQYF; cdr3_nt: TGCGCCAGCAGCCAGGACAGCGGGACTTACGAGCAGTACTTC
d_call: NA; v_call: TRBV4-3; j_call: TRBJ2-7; clone_size: NA; cdr3_aa: CASGQEVRSREQYF; cdr3_nt: TGCGCCAGCGGCCAAGAGGTACGGTCTCGCGAGCAGTACTTC
d_call: NA; v_call: TRBV7-2; j_call: TRBJ1-4; clone_size: few; cdr3_aa: CASSLVFGTYERDEKLFF; cdr3_nt: TGTGCCAGCAGCTTAGTTTTTGGGACTTACGAGAGGGATGAAAAACTGTTTTTT
d_call: NA; v_call: TRBV7-8; j_call: TRBJ2-5; clone_size: few; cdr3_aa: CASIRFGETQYF; cdr3_nt: TGTGCCAGCATCCGGTTCGGAGAGACCCAGTACTTC
d_call: NA; v_call: TRBV20-1; j_call: TRBJ2-7; clone_size: NA; cdr3_aa: CSARVQQRASYEQYF; cdr3_nt: TGCAGTGCTAGAGTTCAACAGAGAGCCTCCTACGAGCAGTACTTC
d_call: NA; v_call: TRBV7-2; j_call: TRBJ2-7; clone_size: NA; cdr3_aa: CASSLVGGPYEQYF; cdr3_nt: TGTGCCAGCAGCTTAGTCGGCGGACCCTACGAGCAGTACTTC
d_call: NA; v_call: TRBV5-1; j_call: TRBJ1-4; clone_size: NA; cdr3_aa: CASSMWTATNEKLFF; cdr3_nt: TGCGCCAGCAGCATGTGGACAGCCACTAATGAAAAACTGTTTTTT
d_call: NA; v_call: TRBV4-3; j_call: TRBJ2-3; clone_size: many; cdr3_aa: CASSQIVGFTDTQYF; cdr3_nt: TGCGCCAGCAGCCAAATCGTAGGATTCACAGATACGCAGTATTTT
d_call: NA; v_call: TRBV12-3/TRBV12-4; j_call: TRBJ2-7; clone_size: many; cdr3_aa: CASSLILYEQYF; cdr3_nt: TGTGCCAGCAGTTTAATTCTCTACGAGCAGTACTTC
d_call: NA; v_call: TRBV14; j_call: TRBJ2-7; clone_size: NA; cdr3_aa: CASSPLRTSYEQYF; cdr3_nt: TGTGCCAGCAGCCCCCTCAGGACCTCCTACGAGCAGTACTTC
d_call: TRBD1; v_call: TRBV19; j_call: TRBJ2-1; clone_size: few; cdr3_aa: CASSIVEDRGEFGQFF; cdr3_nt: TGTGCCAGTAGTATAGTCGAGGACAGGGGGGAATTTGGGCAGTTCTTC